This paragraph covers one T cell receptor beta chain sequence. This sample is part of a study of blood T cell repertoires in COVID-19. Produced via immunoSEQ multiplex PCR; TCRdb's table is partial and in-frame only. This repertoire shows about 67,000 clones, over 80% found once; its top ten account for approximately 5.6%. The clonotype originates from a man aged 45-65 years with active COVID-19. The sample was peripheral blood.

The CDR3 DNA sequence: TGTGCCACCAGTGATCCGAAACGGGGAAGGTACGAGCAGTACTTC. This sequence encodes CATSDPKRGRYEQYF. The J gene is TRBJ2-7, the V gene TRBV24-1; a possible D gene is TRBD2 (5 bases). The germline V and J ends were trimmed by 3 bases and 4 bases, with 15 bases remaining between them. The germline V gene encodes CDR1 KGHDR and CDR2 SFDVKD. The CDR3 has 15 residues.